The 5 T cell receptor beta chains presented below share a single source sample, sequenced in a study of cytomegalovirus exposure and HLA in healthy donors listed by TCRdb under 2017. Library preparation employed the immunoSEQ multiplex PCR assay. For the multiplex PCR, a mixture combining 60 forward primers for TCR Vbeta segments and 13 reverse primers for TCR Jbeta segments was used. Sourced from immuneACCESS, this table was stored by TCRdb with only in-frame sequences that have V and J called. A share of the clones is absent; for the studies checked, an unresolved V gene accounts for under half, and the remainder has no known explanation. Recorded for this sample are 90,000 to 120,000 clones; approximately 80% of them occurred a single time. The leading ten clones occupy 3.5% to 5% of the sample. The sequencing input was PBMCs. These receptors all come from a female donor in good health and CMV-seropositive.

This chain joins TRBV6-1 and TRBJ2-7, with D possibly being TRBD2 (6 bases). Trimming pared 6 bases from V and 3 bases from J, leaving 15 bases between. The germline V gene has CDR1 MNHNS and CDR2 SASEGT. The CDR3 spans 14 residues. CDR3 DNA sequence: TGTGCCAGCAGCCCCGGGACGGGAGACTACGAGCAGTACTTC. This codes for CASSPGTGDYEQYF.

The chain joins TRBV18 to TRBJ2-5; perhaps TRBD2 as D (6 bases). This CDR3 has 15 amino acids. V gave up 2 bases and J gave up 1 base, with 11 bases separating them. Per germline, CDR1 KGHSH and CDR2 LQKENI. The CDR3 region is CASSPLNSGQETQYF. The CDR3 nucleotides read TGTGCCAGCTCACCATTGAATAGCGGCCAAGAGACCCAGTACTTC.

This chain links TRBV30 with TRBJ2-7; 7 bases fit TRBD1. The junction had 1 base not matched to a gene; V was cut back by 1 base and J by 4 bases. CDR3 length equals 12 residues. CDR1 is GTSNPN and CDR2 is SVGIG in the germline V gene (reference sequence). The CDR3 loop reads CAWSADRYEQYF. The CDR3 DNA follows: TGTGCCTGGAGTGCGGACAGGTACGAGCAGTACTTC.

The CDR3 DNA sequence: TGTGCCAGCCGAGGGTCCAGGATAGGAAAACTGTTTTTT. It codes for CASRGSRIGKLFF. The V and J genes are TRBV6-1 and TRBJ1-4; D unresolved. Germline V gene data show CDR1 as MNHNS and CDR2 as SASEGT. The CDR3 sequence is 13 residues long. Trimming took 8 bases from V and 10 from J, leaving 17 bases between them.

This clone was recorded a few times. The V gene is TRBV29-1, the J gene TRBJ2-3; weak D call: TRBD2 (6 bases). V dropped 8 bases and J dropped 6 bases, with 12 bases sitting between them. The CDR3 has 11 amino acids. CDR1 and CDR2 from the germline V gene are SQVTM and ANQGSEA. CDR3 DNA sequence: TGCAGCTCAAGGCGGGGTGATACGCAGTATTTT. Encoded protein: CSSRRGDTQYF.